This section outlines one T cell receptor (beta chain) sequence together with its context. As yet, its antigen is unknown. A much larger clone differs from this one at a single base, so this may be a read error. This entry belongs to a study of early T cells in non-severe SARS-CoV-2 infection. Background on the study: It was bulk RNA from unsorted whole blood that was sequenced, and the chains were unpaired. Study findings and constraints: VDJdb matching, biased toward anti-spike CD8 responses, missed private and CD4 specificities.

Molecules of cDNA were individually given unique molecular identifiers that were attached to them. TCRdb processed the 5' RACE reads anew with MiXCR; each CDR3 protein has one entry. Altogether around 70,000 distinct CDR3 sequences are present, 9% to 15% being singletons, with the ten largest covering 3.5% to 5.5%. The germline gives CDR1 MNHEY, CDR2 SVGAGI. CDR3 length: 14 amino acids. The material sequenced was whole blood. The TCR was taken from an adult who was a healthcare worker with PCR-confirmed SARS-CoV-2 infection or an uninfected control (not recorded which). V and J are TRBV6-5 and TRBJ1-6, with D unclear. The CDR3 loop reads CAGSYFEAGSPLHF. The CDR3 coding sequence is TGTGCCGGCAGTTACTTCGAGGCCGGCTCACCCCTCCACTTT.